The 19 T cell receptor beta chains below were found in one sample sequenced in a study of shared clonotypes between healthy human individuals. Naive CD8 cells comprised CD45RO-negative, CCR7-positively selected cells, excluding terminally differentiated effector memory CD45RA+ cells. Method: immunoSEQ multiplex PCR; TCRdb's copy keeps in-frame clones and lacks some. The top ten hold less than 0.25% of the sample, which has fewer than 1 million clones, 96% seen once. The sequenced sample consisted of naive CD8+ T cells sorted from blood. The source is a man aged 25-40 years in good health.

This chain uses TRBV15 with TRBJ2-7; TRBD2 agrees at 8 bases. The CDR3 is 15 amino acids. From germline, CDR1 is LNHNV and CDR2 YYDKDF (reference sequence). The ends lost 1 base at V and 6 bases at J; junction bases unmatched: 8. Here the CDR3 reads CATSRVREGHFEQYF. The CDR3 DNA reads TGTGCCACCAGCAGAGTTCGGGAGGGCCATTTCGAGCAGTACTTC. The whole variable domain, remainder taken from reference TRBV15 and TRBJ2-7, is DAMVIQNPRYQVTQFGKPVTLSCSQTLNHNVMYWYQQKSSQAPKLLFHYYDKDFNNEADTPDNFQSRRPNTSFCFLDIRSPGLGDTAMYLCATSRVREGHFEQYFGPGTRLTVT.

J is TRBJ2-7 and V is TRBV11-2, with 7 bases lining up with TRBD2. Germline V gene sequence: CDR1 SGHAT, CDR2 FQNNGV. This CDR3 is 15 amino acids long. J gave up 3 bases and V 1 base, and 6 bases lay outside the gene matches. In DNA form, the CDR3 reads TGTGCCAGCAGCTTAGCTACCGGGACTAACTACGAGCAGTACTTC. Residues: CASSLATGTNYEQYF.

CDR3 nucleotide sequence: TGCGCCAGCAGCTCAGGGATCTCGTATGGCTACACCTTC. Translated, it gives CASSSGISYGYTF. The rearrangement uses TRBV5-1 and TRBJ1-2; maybe TRBD1 (5 bases). Trimming took off 3 bases at V and 5 bases at J, with 11 bases between the two ends. Germline assignment: CDR1 SGHRS and CDR2 YFSETQ. This CDR3 is 13 amino acids long.

V is TRBV7-9 and J is TRBJ1-3; D remains ambiguous. Germline CDR1 SEHNR, CDR2 FQNEAQ (reference sequence). The CDR3 spans 12 residues. Trimming stripped 1 base from V and 9 bases from J, with 7 bases between. The CDR3 region is CASSLGQFTIYF. In nucleotides, the CDR3 is TGTGCCAGCAGCTTAGGGCAGTTCACCATATATTTT.

The chain recombines TRBV4-1 with TRBJ2-7; D remains ambiguous. The germline CDR1 and CDR2 sequences are MGHRA and YSYEKL. The CDR3 is 13 amino acids. The V and J ends lost 3 bases and 1 base respectively, with 7 bases between them. For the CDR3, the DNA is TGCGCCAGCAGCCATCCAGCTTCCTACGAGCAGTACTTC. Its translation: CASSHPASYEQYF.

The CDR3 nucleotides read TGTGCCAGCAGCTTACGGACAGGGAAGCAAGAGACCCAGTACTTC. It is translated as CASSLRTGKQETQYF. This chain connects TRBV7-9 to TRBJ2-5; the match to TRBD1 covers 8 bases. V lost 2 bases to trimming and J lost 2 bases; unmatched junction nucleotides: 4. CDR3 length equals 15 residues. The germline CDR1 and CDR2 sequences are SEHNR and FQNEAQ (reference sequence).

The chain couples TRBV28 to TRBJ2-7, with D perhaps matching TRBD1 or TRBD2 (5 bases each). The CDR3 extends over 16 amino acids. Germline CDR1 MDHEN, CDR2 SYDVKM. V lost 5 bases and J lost 0, with 17 bases in between. Here the CDR3 reads CASSLLGTASSYEQYF. CDR3 sequence (DNA): TGTGCCAGCAGTCTACTTGGGACCGCGAGCTCCTACGAGCAGTACTTC.

This chain uses TRBV5-1 with TRBJ1-1, with 7 bases aligning to TRBD1. CDR1 and CDR2 (germline): SGHRS, YFSETQ. With V trimmed by 4 bases and J by 2 bases, 8 bases remained unmatched. The CDR3 sequence is 15 residues long. The CDR3 nucleotides read TGCGCCAGCAGCCCCGGGGGACAGACAAACACTGAAGCTTTCTTT. Protein product: CASSPGGQTNTEAFF.

This clone was observed once. The rearrangement joins TRBV28 to TRBJ2-1; D remains ambiguous. There are 12 residues in the CDR3. V lost 6 bases to trimming and J lost 6 bases, with 9 bases between them. Germline CDR1 reads MDHEN; CDR2 reads SYDVKM. CDR3 in amino acids: CASRKGLNEQFF. The CDR3 DNA sequence: TGTGCCAGCAGGAAGGGCCTCAATGAGCAGTTCTTC.

The rearrangement links TRBV7-9 to TRBJ2-7, with 7 bases matching TRBD2. V dropped 3 bases and J dropped 5; count of bases not matched to a gene: 1. This CDR3 contains 12 residues. The V gene's germline CDR1 is SEHNR and CDR2 FQNEAQ (reference sequence). This CDR3 is CASSFSGNEQYF. DNA of the CDR3: TGTGCCAGCAGCTTCAGCGGGAACGAGCAGTACTTC. The whole variable domain, remainder taken from reference TRBV7-9 and TRBJ2-7, is DTGVSQNPRHKITKRGQNVTFRCDPISEHNRLYWYRQTLGQGPEFLTYFQNEAQLEKSRLLSDRFSAERPKGSFSTLEIQRTEQGDSAMYLCASSFSGNEQYFGPGTRLTVT.

This sequence joins TRBV6-5 and TRBJ2-1; TRBD2 might be the D (6 bases). The V and J ends lost 4 bases and 4 bases respectively, with 14 bases between them. In germline, CDR1 is MNHEY, CDR2 SVGAGI. The CDR3 runs to 15 residues. CDR3 protein: CASSLTSSLYNEQFF. In DNA, the CDR3 is TGTGCCAGCAGTTTGACTAGTAGCCTTTACAATGAGCAGTTCTTC.

The J gene is TRBJ1-2, the V gene TRBV5-4; weak D call: TRBD1 (5 bases). The CDR3 has 14 amino acids. The V and J ends lost 0 bases and 3 bases respectively, with 9 bases between them. CDR1 SGHNT and CDR2 YYREEE come from the germline V gene (reference sequence). In DNA form, the CDR3 reads TGTGCCAGCAGCTTGGAAACGACAGACTATGGCTACACCTTC. Translating gives CASSLETTDYGYTF.

This sequence joins TRBV6-1 and TRBJ2-2; the D gene is possibly TRBD2 (6 bases). V was pared by 7 bases and J by 6 bases, with 18 bases between. The CDR3 has 15 amino acids. Germline V CDR1 and CDR2: MNHNS, SASEGT. Here the CDR3 reads CASNDIGGKAGELFF. CDR3 coding DNA: TGTGCCAGCAATGACATTGGGGGGAAGGCCGGGGAGCTGTTTTTT.

The chain couples TRBV30 to TRBJ2-7, with 8 bases aligning to TRBD1. CDR3 length equals 16 residues. The J segment lost 9 bases and the V segment lost 1 base, leaving 17 bases of the junction unmatched. In germline, CDR1 is GTSNPN, CDR2 SVGIG (reference sequence). CDR3 amino acids: CAWSAHQGARSSAQYF. The CDR3 region has the DNA TGTGCCTGGAGTGCCCACCAGGGGGCGCGTTCCTCTGCGCAGTACTTC.

The chain has TRBV27 and TRBJ2-7; D is ambiguous. The CDR3 is 13 residues long. Germline loops: CDR1 MNHEY, CDR2 SMNVEV (reference sequence). V lost 4 bases and J 4 bases, leaving 11 bases between the germline ends. The CDR3 loop reads CASSWLVGYEQYF. The CDR3, as DNA: TGTGCCAGCAGTTGGCTCGTGGGATACGAGCAGTACTTC.

The chain combines TRBV7-9 with TRBJ1-4; D remains ambiguous. The CDR3 has 17 amino acids. V dropped 6 bases and J dropped 5 bases, with 22 bases sitting between them. The germline V gene has CDR1 SEHNR and CDR2 FQNEAQ (reference sequence). CDR3: CASRQDFGMGNNEKLFF. The CDR3 region has the DNA TGTGCCAGCAGGCAAGACTTTGGTATGGGAAACAATGAAAAACTGTTTTTT.

The chain recombines TRBV2 with TRBJ2-7; weak D call: TRBD1 (5 bases). Germline V CDR1 and CDR2: SNHLY, FYNNEI. The V end lost 9 bases, the J end lost 4 bases, and 10 bases lay between the germline ends. The CDR3 totals 11 residues. The DNA for the CDR3 is TGTGCCAGTGTAGGGGTGTACGAGCAGTACTTC. This gives the protein CASVGVYEQYF.

The chain recombines TRBV19 with TRBJ1-5; D unresolved. The CDR3 has 13 residues. V was pared by 3 bases and J by 7 bases, with 10 bases between. Looked up from germline, CDR1 is LNHDA and CDR2 is SQIVND (reference sequence). CDR3 DNA sequence: TGTGCCAGTAGTATTTACGTGCGACAGCCCCAGCATTTT. Translating gives CASSIYVRQPQHF.

The rearrangement links TRBV7-9 to TRBJ2-7; 9 nucleotides align to TRBD1. This CDR3 has 16 amino acids. The germline V gene has CDR1 SEHNR and CDR2 FQNEAQ (reference sequence). V shed 5 bases, J shed 0 bases, and the junction held 8 bases outside the gene matches. The CDR3 DNA follows: TGTGCCAGCAGCGACCCTCCGGGACAGGGCTCCTACGAGCAGTACTTC. Its translation: CASSDPPGQGSYEQYF. The full variable domain, rest sourced from reference TRBV7-9 and TRBJ2-7, is DTGVSQNPRHKITKRGQNVTFRCDPISEHNRLYWYRQTLGQGPEFLTYFQNEAQLEKSRLLSDRFSAERPKGSFSTLEIQRTEQGDSAMYLCASSDPPGQGSYEQYFGPGTRLTVT.